The rows below give T cell receptor beta chains drawn from one sample of a study of T cells in Graves' hyperthyroidism and ophthalmopathy. TCRdb called the multiplex PCR reads again in MiXCR, with one record for every CDR3 protein. The sample consists of 50,000 to 55,000 distinct CDR3 sequences, 48% of them appearing once. Sequencing was carried out using blood. The receptor source for this set is a woman aged 45-59 years with Graves' ophthalmopathy. Each CDR3 is given with its conserved first and last residue. D genes are given only for firm matches. Expanded clones are given a class, and other clones once, few, many or no size at all.

v_call,clone_size,j_call,d_call,cdr3_nt,cdr3_aa
TRBV20-1,-,TRBJ1-6,TRBD1,TGCAGTGCTCGGGACAGGGGGTTTGGACCCCCACACTTT,CSARDRGFGPPHF
TRBV2,many,TRBJ1-3,-,TGTGCCAGCAGCGTGGACTCTGGAAACACCATATATTTT,CASSVDSGNTIYF
TRBV7-9,-,TRBJ1-2,TRBD1,TGTGCCAGCAGCTTGCCGGGACAGGGAGGCGGCTACACCTTC,CASSLPGQGGGYTF
TRBV7-8,many,TRBJ2-7,TRBD2,TGTGCCAGCAGCTTAGCTGGACTAGCGGGAGGGCCTTCCTACGAGCAGTACTTC,CASSLAGLAGGPSYEQYF
TRBV7-6,once,TRBJ1-1,-,TGTGCCAGTCGAGGGCGCAACACTGAAGCTTTCTTT,CASRGRNTEAFF
TRBV5-4,many,TRBJ1-1,-,TGTGCCAGCAGCTCCCGGGAGGGTCACACTGAAGCTTTCTTT,CASSSREGHTEAFF
TRBV2,-,TRBJ2-7,-,TGTGCCAGCAGGGGACACTACGAGCAGTACTTC,CASRGHYEQYF
TRBV18,-,TRBJ2-2,TRBD1,TGTGCCAGCTCACCACCGGACAGGGTCACCGGGGAGCTGTTTTTT,CASSPPDRVTGELFF
TRBV7-2,many,TRBJ2-1,-,TGTGCCAGCAGCTTAGCAAGGGTTTCCTACAATGAGCAGTTCTTC,CASSLARVSYNEQFF
TRBV6-5,few,TRBJ2-2,-,TGTGCCAGCAGTTTCCTTCCGGGACCCCGGGGACGTGGCGGGGAGCTGTTTTTT,CASSFLPGPRGRGGELFF
TRBV7-2,many,TRBJ2-1,TRBD1,TGTGCCAGCAGCCCCCGAGGGACAGGGCACAATGAGCAGTTCTTC,CASSPRGTGHNEQFF
TRBV9,-,TRBJ1-4,-,TGTGCCAGCAGCCAAGGGGTAACTAATGAAAAACTGTTTTTT,CASSQGVTNEKLFF
TRBV2,medium-sized,TRBJ2-1,-,TGTGCCAGCATAGACGATTCCTACAATGAGCAGTTCTTC,CASIDDSYNEQFF
TRBV6-4,-,TRBJ1-2,TRBD1,TGTGCCAGCAGTGACGGACAGGGCTATGGCTACACCTTC,CASSDGQGYGYTF
TRBV5-1,many,TRBJ2-5,TRBD2,TGCGCCAGCAGCTCTCGACTAGCGGGGCAAGAGACCCAGTACTTC,CASSSRLAGQETQYF
TRBV7-2,once,TRBJ1-6,TRBD1,TGTGCCAGCAGCTTAGTTAAGGGACAGGGTCGCCTACCCCTCCACTTT,CASSLVKGQGRLPLHF
TRBV6-5,-,TRBJ2-7,TRBD1,TGTGCCAGCGCAGGGACAGGGACCTACGAGCAGTACTTC,CASAGTGTYEQYF
TRBV7-8,-,TRBJ2-1,-,TGTGCCAGCAGCCCCTCAGGGGACCATGAGCAGTTCTTC,CASSPSGDHEQFF
TRBV6-6,-,TRBJ2-7,-,TGTGCCAGCAGTTACGGAGGCGCCGACGAGCAGTACTTC,CASSYGGADEQYF
TRBV6-1,-,TRBJ1-5,-,TGTGCCAGCAGACACAGCTTCAATCAGCCCCGGCATTTT,CASRHSFNQPRHF
TRBV19,once,TRBJ2-7,-,TGTGTCAGTGGTGGGACCAGCGCCGGCGAGCAGTACTTC,CVSGGTSAGEQYF
TRBV7-2,-,TRBJ1-6,-,TGTGCCAGCAGCTTGGAGGGACTGAATTCACCCCTCCACTTT,CASSLEGLNSPLHF
TRBV11-2,many,TRBJ1-2,-,TGTGCCAGCAGCCCCATGAGCGGGGCCATATATGGCTACACCTTC,CASSPMSGAIYGYTF
TRBV25-1,-,TRBJ2-1,-,TGTGCCAGCTCACCACCGACAGGCGAGTCCTACAATGAGCAGTTCTTC,CASSPPTGESYNEQFF
TRBV20-1,once,TRBJ2-2,-,TGCAGTGCGGCCTCGGCGGGGGAGCTGTTTTTT,CSAASAGELFF
TRBV27,few,TRBJ2-7,TRBD1,TGTGCCAGCAGTTTAAACCGGGACAGGGGGGACGAGCAGTACTTC,CASSLNRDRGDEQYF
TRBV20-1,many,TRBJ2-5,TRBD2,TGCAGTGCTAGAGATTCTGCTAGCGGGGGGGGACAAGAGACCCAGTACTTC,CSARDSASGGGQETQYF
TRBV6-5,-,TRBJ2-7,TRBD1,TGTGCCAGCAGTTACATCGCAGGGGGCAGGGACTACGAGCAGTACTTC,CASSYIAGGRDYEQYF
TRBV20-1,many,TRBJ1-5,-,TGCAGTGCCCCATCGGGGGACGATCAGCCCCAGCATTTT,CSAPSGDDQPQHF
TRBV28,few,TRBJ2-7,-,TGTGCCAGCAGTTTGGTGTACAGGGGGGGGTACGAGCAGTACTTC,CASSLVYRGGYEQYF
TRBV7-9,many,TRBJ1-4,-,TGTGCCAGCAGCTTAGGAACAAGATCTGTCGAAAAACTGTTTTTT,CASSLGTRSVEKLFF
TRBV10-1,-,TRBJ1-5,-,TGCGCCAGCAGTCCCACAGGGATCAGACAGCCCCAGCATTTT,CASSPTGIRQPQHF
TRBV5-1,-,TRBJ2-1,-,TGCGCCAGCGGCTTACTCTTCAGCGGGACATCCTACAATGAGCAGTTCTTC,CASGLLFSGTSYNEQFF
TRBV10-2,many,TRBJ2-5,TRBD2,TGCGCCAGCACCCCTACCCTGACTAGCGGGGGGGGGGCCCAGTACTTC,CASTPTLTSGGGAQYF
TRBV2,-,TRBJ2-3,TRBD2,TGTGCCAGCAGCCAGGGACTAGCGGGGGGCTTTGGCACAGATACGCAGTATTTT,CASSQGLAGGFGTDTQYF
TRBV29-1,many,TRBJ2-5,-,TGCAGCGTATCTGGGACTGCCAGGGAGACCCAGTACTTC,CSVSGTARETQYF
TRBV5-1,-,TRBJ2-1,-,TGCGCCAGCAGCCCGATTGAGCAGTTCTTC,CASSPIEQFF
TRBV6-4,-,TRBJ2-2,-,TGTGCCAGCAGTGACAGGGGAACCGGGGAGCTGTCTTTT,CASSDRGTGELSF
TRBV7-6,-,TRBJ2-5,-,TGTGCCAGCAGCTTACAGGGGAGCAATCAGCCCCAGTACTTC,CASSLQGSNQPQYF
TRBV5-6,many,TRBJ1-2,-,TGTGCCAGCAGCCCCGCGGGACCCGGCGCTGACTATGGCTACACCTTC,CASSPAGPGADYGYTF
TRBV11-3,many,TRBJ2-7,-,TGTGCCAGCAGCCGAGGTTTGGGGGGCAATGACGAGCAGTACTTC,CASSRGLGGNDEQYF
TRBV19,-,TRBJ2-7,TRBD1,TGTGCCAGTAGTCCAGCGACAGGGGCCCACGAGCAGTACTTC,CASSPATGAHEQYF
TRBV28,many,TRBJ2-7,-,TGTGCCAGCAGCAGCGACCCTGGGGCAGGGGGGGAGCAGTACTTC,CASSSDPGAGGEQYF
TRBV6-1,many,TRBJ1-1,TRBD1,TGTGCCAGCAGTATTCGGACAGGGTTGAACACTGAAGCTTTCTTT,CASSIRTGLNTEAFF
TRBV24-1,many,TRBJ2-2,TRBD1,TGTGCCACCAGTGATTTGGTACAGGGGGGCACCGGGGAGCTGTTTTTT,CATSDLVQGGTGELFF
TRBV11-3,many,TRBJ1-3,-,TGTGCCAGCAGCTTGGACAGTTCTGGAAACACCATATATTTT,CASSLDSSGNTIYF
TRBV7-4,once,TRBJ2-3,-,TGTGCCAGCAGCTTCCGGCGGGGTGGCAATGAGCAGTATTTT,CASSFRRGGNEQYF
TRBV10-2,-,TRBJ1-6,-,TGCGCCAGCAGTGCACAGACGGGATCACCCCTCCACTTT,CASSAQTGSPLHF
TRBV6-2/TRBV6-3,many,TRBJ2-3,-,TGTGCCAGCACCCAAATCCGGGAGAGGAGCACAGATACGCAGTATTTT,CASTQIRERSTDTQYF
TRBV19,many,TRBJ1-2,-,TGTGCCAGTAGTATAGAGCGGAGATCTGGCTACACCTTC,CASSIERRSGYTF
TRBV20-1,-,TRBJ1-1,-,TGCAGTGCTAGAGCTGACCGGCTTGGTGAAGCTTTTTTT,CSARADRLGEAFF
TRBV4-1,many,TRBJ2-3,TRBD2,TGCGCCAGCAGCGGACTAGCGCCAGATACGCAGTATTTT,CASSGLAPDTQYF
TRBV10-3,-,TRBJ2-3,TRBD1,TGTGCCATCAGTGGTAGACAGGGGGCCGACACAGATACGCAGTATTTT,CAISGRQGADTDTQYF
TRBV12-3/TRBV12-4,many,TRBJ2-5,-,TGTGCCAGCAGTCCCCGGCGGGTCCAAGAGACCCAGTACTTC,CASSPRRVQETQYF
TRBV5-6,many,TRBJ1-2,-,TGTGCCAGCAGCTTCGGGGTCGGGGGGCGCACCTTC,CASSFGVGGRTF
TRBV7-9,many,TRBJ2-3,-,TGTGCCAGCAGCTTAACTAAGGATACGCAGTATTTT,CASSLTKDTQYF
TRBV20-1,many,TRBJ2-7,TRBD1,TGCAGTGCTAGGGGCCTCTCGGGGACAGCAGACGCCTACGAGCAGTACTTC,CSARGLSGTADAYEQYF